The entry below gives a single T cell receptor (beta chain) sequence along with its context. What this receptor recognizes is not known. Qualities for individual bases were not recorded, and no much larger clone is one base off. This record comes from a study of PD-1 blockade in classical Hodgkin lymphoma (TCRdb year 2020). Describing the broader study: Nivolumab dosing was 3 mg/kg intravenously every 2 weeks, continuing until either disease progression or unacceptable toxicity. A peripheral blood immune signature of response to PD-1 blockade in classical Hodgkin lymphoma was defined using TCR beta sequencing and CyTOF.

The sample's time point label, decoded: cycle 4 day 1 (C4D1), after less than 7 weeks of nivolumab. Every trial patient had relapsed following autologous stem cell transplantation, and prior brentuximab vedotin exposure was what differed among cohorts A, B and C. The trial cohort comprised some 60 patients with relapsed/refractory classical Hodgkin lymphoma whose best overall responses were complete response, partial response or progressive disease. In the multi-cohort phase II CheckMate 205 trial, trial patients received single-agent nivolumab. An independent review committee assessed best overall response using the 2007 International Working Group response criteria. Trial PBMCs were collected immediately before nivolumab initiation (C1D1) and during therapy at cycle 2 day 1 and cycle 4 day 1. Peripheral blood was collected in 8 mL Vacutainer Cell Preparation Tubes, from which PBMCs were isolated by centrifugation and then cryopreserved.

The CDR1 and CDR2 encoded by the germline V gene are SNHLY and FYNNEI. V loses 3 bases of germline sequence and J loses 8 bases, and the interval between the two ends is 16 bases. Reading from cysteine to phenylalanine, the CDR3 counts 14 amino acids. Only CDR3 DNA remains: 42 bases, in frame from the first base. Overall study results and their limits: Only a single clinical trial cohort was studied, and what caused the repertoire differences, possibly disease activity or prior therapy, remained undefined. Baseline TCR diversity was reported to be lower in newly diagnosed patients than in healthy donors, and even lower in relapsed/refractory patients. Among trial patients, those achieving complete response had baseline diversity similar to that of newly diagnosed patients, while diversity was significantly lower in partial responders and progressors. CD4+ but not CD8+ TCR diversity rose significantly by C4D1 (p=0.0027 vs p=0.16), most apparent in complete responders (p=0.02). Lower diversity was seen in patients whose nivolumab began less than 1 year after ASCT, and these patients were left out of later analyses so that immune reconstitution would not confound the results.

The Qiagen DNeasy kit was used to extract genomic DNA from unsorted PBMCs and from the negatively selected CD4+ and CD8+ fractions. TCR beta CDR3 regions were subjected to amplification by immunoSEQ multiplex PCR with primers that anneal to V and J segments. A synthetic immune receptor repertoire was used to minimize amplification bias, and remaining bias was computationally removed after sequencing. As for how the authors treated the data: Repertoire diversity was quantified as the Shannon entropy index using custom Python scripts. Unsorted, CD4+ and CD8+ repertoires were analyzed separately, except for combined analyses in which CD4+ and CD8+ sequences were merged in silico. A clone counted as expanded when the clone's frequency after treatment rose at least 2-fold relative to C1D1, and clones undetected at baseline were given a pseudocount of 0.5. Singleton clones were defined as clones with 0 or 1 copy at C1D1, and non-singleton clones were defined as clones with 2 or more copies. Clones expanded in unsorted samples were annotated as CD4+, CD8+ or unknown by matching protein sequences in sorted samples from the same patient. Wilcoxon tests on paired samples were used to test diversity changes from C1D1 to C4D1. What TCRdb holds here is the immuneACCESS table cut down to in-frame rearrangements. Part of the clones is not present; checked against another copy, under half of the missing clones reflect an unresolved V gene, and the others are unexplained. The V and J calls and the clone size are those of that table, but D and trimming were determined from the DNA. Here the sample has over 50,000 clones; approximately 86% occur a single time. Approximately 7% of the sample is held by the ten biggest clonotypes.

The receptor was isolated from a human donor with classical Hodgkin lymphoma. Recombination linked TRBV2 to TRBJ1-2, with no confident D gene call. This specimen consisted of peripheral blood mononuclear cells (PBMCs), obtained before the fourth cycle of nivolumab. The DNA reads TGTGCCAGCAGTGACGGGAGGGCCATGGGGGGCTACACCTTC. Its coded protein is CASSDGRAMGGYTF.